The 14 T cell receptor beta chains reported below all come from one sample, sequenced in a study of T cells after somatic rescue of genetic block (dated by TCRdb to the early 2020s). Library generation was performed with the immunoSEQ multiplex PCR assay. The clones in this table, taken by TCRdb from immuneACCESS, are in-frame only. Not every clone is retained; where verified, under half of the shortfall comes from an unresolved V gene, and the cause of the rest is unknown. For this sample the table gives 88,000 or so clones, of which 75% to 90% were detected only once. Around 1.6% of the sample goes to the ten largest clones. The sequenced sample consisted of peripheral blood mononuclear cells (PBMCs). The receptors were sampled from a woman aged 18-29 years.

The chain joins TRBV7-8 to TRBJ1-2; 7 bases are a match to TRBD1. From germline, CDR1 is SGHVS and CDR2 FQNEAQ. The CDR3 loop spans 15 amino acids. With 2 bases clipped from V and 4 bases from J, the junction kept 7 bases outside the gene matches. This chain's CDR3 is CASSLWTGRGYGYTF. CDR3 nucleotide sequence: TGTGCCAGCAGCTTATGGACAGGCCGAGGCTATGGCTACACCTTC.

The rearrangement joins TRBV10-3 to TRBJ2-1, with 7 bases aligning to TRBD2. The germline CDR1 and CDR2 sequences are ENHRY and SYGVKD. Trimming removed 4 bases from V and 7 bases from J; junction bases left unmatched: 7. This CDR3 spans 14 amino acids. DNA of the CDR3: TGTGCCATCAGTGGGCTAGCGGAGGGGAATGAGCAGTTCTTC. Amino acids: CAISGLAEGNEQFF.

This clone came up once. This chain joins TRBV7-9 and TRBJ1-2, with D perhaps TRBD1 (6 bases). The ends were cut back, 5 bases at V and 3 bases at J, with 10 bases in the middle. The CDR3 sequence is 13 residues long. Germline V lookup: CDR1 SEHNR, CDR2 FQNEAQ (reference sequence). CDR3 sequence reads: CASSGQFYYGYTF. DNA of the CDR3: TGTGCCAGCAGCGGACAGTTCTACTATGGCTACACCTTC.

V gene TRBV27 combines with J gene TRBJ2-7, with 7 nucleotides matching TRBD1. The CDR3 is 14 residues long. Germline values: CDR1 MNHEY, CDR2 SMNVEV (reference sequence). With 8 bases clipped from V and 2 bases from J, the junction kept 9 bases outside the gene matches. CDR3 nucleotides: TGTGCCAGCGGACGGACAGGTCTAACCTACGAGCAGTACTTC. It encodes CASGRTGLTYEQYF.

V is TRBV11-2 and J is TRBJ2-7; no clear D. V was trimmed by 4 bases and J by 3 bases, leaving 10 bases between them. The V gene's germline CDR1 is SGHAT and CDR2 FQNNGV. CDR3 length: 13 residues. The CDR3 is CASSSYRNYEQYF. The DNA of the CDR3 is TGTGCCAGCAGCTCCTACAGAAACTACGAGCAGTACTTC.

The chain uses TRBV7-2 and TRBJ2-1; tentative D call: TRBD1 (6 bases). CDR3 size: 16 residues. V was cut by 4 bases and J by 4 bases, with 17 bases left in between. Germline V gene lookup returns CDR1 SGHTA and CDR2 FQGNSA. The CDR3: CASSSLRGSEYNEQFF. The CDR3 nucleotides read TGTGCCAGCAGCTCCCTGAGGGGGAGCGAGTACAATGAGCAGTTCTTC.

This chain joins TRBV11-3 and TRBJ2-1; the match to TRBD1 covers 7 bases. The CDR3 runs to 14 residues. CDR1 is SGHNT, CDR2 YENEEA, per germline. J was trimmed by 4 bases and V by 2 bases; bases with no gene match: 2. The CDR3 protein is CASSLRGLYNEQFF. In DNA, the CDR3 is TGTGCCAGCAGCTTAAGGGGGCTGTACAATGAGCAGTTCTTC.

The chain's CDR3 is CASQTSISYTYEQYF. CDR3 coding DNA: TGTGCCAGTCAAACATCGATCAGCTACACCTACGAGCAGTACTTC. This chain connects TRBV19 to TRBJ2-7; D gene ambiguous. This CDR3 comprises 15 residues. With 8 bases removed from V and 2 bases from J, the gap between germline ends came to 19 bases. Germline V gene data show CDR1 as LNHDA and CDR2 as SQIVND (reference sequence).

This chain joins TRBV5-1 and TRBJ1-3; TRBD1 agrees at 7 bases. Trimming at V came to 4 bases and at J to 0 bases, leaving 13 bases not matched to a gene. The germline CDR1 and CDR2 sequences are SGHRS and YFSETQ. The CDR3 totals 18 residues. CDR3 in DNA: TGCGCCAGCAGCCCACTACCGGGACAGACGAGCTCTGGAAACACCATATATTTT. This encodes CASSPLPGQTSSGNTIYF.

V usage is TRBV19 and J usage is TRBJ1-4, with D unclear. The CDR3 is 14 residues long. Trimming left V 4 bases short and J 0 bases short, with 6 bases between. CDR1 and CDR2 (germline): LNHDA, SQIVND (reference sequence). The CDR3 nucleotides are TGTGCCAGTAGTACCTGGTCAACTAATGAAAAACTGTTTTTT. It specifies CASSTWSTNEKLFF.

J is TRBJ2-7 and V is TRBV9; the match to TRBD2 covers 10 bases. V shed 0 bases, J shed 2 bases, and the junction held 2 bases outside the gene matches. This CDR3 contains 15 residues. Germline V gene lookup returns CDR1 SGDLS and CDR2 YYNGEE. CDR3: CASSVELAGTYEQYF. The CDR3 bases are TGTGCCAGCAGCGTAGAACTAGCGGGGACCTACGAGCAGTACTTC.

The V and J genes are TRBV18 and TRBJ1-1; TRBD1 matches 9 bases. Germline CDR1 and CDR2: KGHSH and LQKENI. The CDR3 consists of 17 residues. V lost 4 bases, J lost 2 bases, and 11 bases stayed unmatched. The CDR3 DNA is TGTGCCAGCTCACAGCAACGAACAGGGGGCCTAAACACTGAAGCTTTCTTT. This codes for CASSQQRTGGLNTEAFF.

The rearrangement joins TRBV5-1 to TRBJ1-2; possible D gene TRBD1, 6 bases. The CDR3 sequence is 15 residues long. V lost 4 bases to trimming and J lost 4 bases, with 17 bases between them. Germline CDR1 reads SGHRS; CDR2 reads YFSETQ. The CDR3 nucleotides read TGCGCCAGCAGCCCCGAGGGGGGATCCGGCTATGGCTACACCTTC. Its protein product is CASSPEGGSGYGYTF.

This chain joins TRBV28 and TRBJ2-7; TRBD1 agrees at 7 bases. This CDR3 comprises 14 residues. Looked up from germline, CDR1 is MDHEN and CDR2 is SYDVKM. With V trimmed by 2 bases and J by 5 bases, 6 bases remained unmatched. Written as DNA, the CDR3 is TGTGCCAGCAGTTTACCAGGGGGTCCGAACGAGCAGTACTTC. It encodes CASSLPGGPNEQYF.